One and the same sample provided the 16 T cell receptor beta chains below, sequenced in a study of CD8 T cells in Susac syndrome. After extraction with the RNeasy kit, roughly 0.45 to 1 ug of the RNA was reverse transcribed using random hexamers. One entry per CDR3 protein, called by TCRdb with MiXCR from the immunoSEQ multiplex PCR reads. The repertoire holds around 200,000 distinct CDR3 sequences, with around 95% as singletons. The sequencing sample was made of CD4+ T cells from PBMCs. These receptors all come from a human donor in good health.

A single count supports this clonotype. V and J are TRBV20-1 and TRBJ2-7, with D maybe TRBD1 (6 bases). From germline, CDR1 is DFQATT and CDR2 SNEGSKA (reference sequence). V was pared by 5 bases and J by 6 bases, with 14 bases between. CDR3 size: 12 residues. In nucleotides, the CDR3 is TGCAGTGCTCCACAGGGAAGGGGCGAGCAGTACTTC. The encoded protein is CSAPQGRGEQYF.

This chain joins TRBV3-1 and TRBJ1-2; possibly TRBD1 for D (5 bases). Germline CDR1 LGHDT, CDR2 YNNKEL (reference sequence). With 7 bases removed from V and 4 bases from J, the gap between germline ends came to 16 bases. The CDR3 runs 14 residues. In DNA, the CDR3 is TGTGCCAGCACCAGCGGAAACAGGCCCTATGGCTACACCTTC. Protein product: CASTSGNRPYGYTF.

The V call is TRBV7-9, the J call TRBJ2-7; D gene ambiguous. V was clipped by 5 bases and J by 3 bases, with 8 bases between them. Germline CDR1 reads SEHNR; CDR2 reads FQNEAQ (reference sequence). The CDR3 spans 12 residues. The CDR3 spells CASSPVVYEQYF. As DNA, the CDR3 is TGTGCCAGCAGCCCGGTCGTCTACGAGCAGTACTTC.

This clonotype is a singleton in its sample. The chain carries TRBV29-1 and TRBJ1-1; D gene ambiguous. This CDR3 has 11 residues. The V gene's germline CDR1 is SQVTM and CDR2 ANQGSEA. V lost 4 bases to trimming and J lost 1 base, with 4 bases between them. The CDR3 DNA reads as TGCAGCGTTGGCAAGAACACTGAAGCTTTCTTT. This translates into CSVGKNTEAFF.

The chain uses TRBV20-1 and TRBJ1-6; D remains unclear. V dropped 3 bases and J dropped 8 bases, with 14 bases sitting between them. Germline V CDR1 and CDR2: DFQATT, SNEGSKA (reference sequence). This CDR3 region has 14 residues. The CDR3 coding sequence is TGCAGTGCTAGTGTAAGGGAAACGCATTCACCCCTCCACTTT. Residues: CSASVRETHSPLHF.

The V and J genes are TRBV11-2 and TRBJ2-1, with 12 bases matching TRBD2. Germline V gene data show CDR1 as SGHAT and CDR2 as FQNNGV. Losses at the gene ends were 5 bases for V and 8 bases for J; bases not matched to a gene: 7. The CDR3 is 15 residues long. The CDR3 loop is CASSPLAGGPHEQFF. The CDR3 region has the DNA TGTGCCAGCAGCCCGCTAGCGGGAGGGCCCCATGAGCAGTTCTTC.

The chain has TRBV12-3 or TRBV12-4 and TRBJ1-4; no definite D call. Trimming cost V 5 bases and J 3 bases, with 7 bases left between them. CDR3 size: 13 residues. The CDR3 DNA follows: TGTGCCAGCAGTCCCGCCGCTAATGAAAAACTGTTTTTT. Translation: CASSPAANEKLFF.

V gene TRBV5-1 combines with J gene TRBJ2-4; no reliable D call. This CDR3 comprises 14 residues. Trimming took off 0 bases at V and 10 bases at J, with 14 bases between the two ends. Germline V gene data show CDR1 as SGHRS and CDR2 as YFSETQ. The CDR3 is CASSLDRGSAIQYF. In nucleotides, the CDR3 is TGCGCCAGCAGCTTGGACCGAGGCAGCGCTATTCAGTACTTC.

J is TRBJ1-4 and V is TRBV20-1, with D perhaps matching TRBD1 (5 bases). The ends were cut back, 2 bases at V and 3 bases at J, with 10 bases in the middle. This CDR3 is built from 14 residues. Looked up from germline, CDR1 is DFQATT and CDR2 is SNEGSKA (reference sequence). CDR3 residues: CSARMGEANEKLFF. The CDR3 DNA reads TGCAGTGCTAGAATGGGGGAGGCTAATGAAAAACTGTTTTTT.

The rearrangement joins TRBV27 to TRBJ1-5; D is ambiguous. The length of the CDR3 is 13 residues. V shed 6 bases and J shed 7 bases, with 13 bases lying between them. Germline CDR1 is MNHEY and CDR2 is SMNVEV (reference sequence). The CDR3 DNA is TGTGCCAGCAGCCGGGCGGGGAACCAGCCCCAGCATTTT. Protein product: CASSRAGNQPQHF.

V gene TRBV3-1 combines with J gene TRBJ2-5; D ambiguous. The germline CDR1 and CDR2 sequences are LGHDT and YNNKEL (reference sequence). Deletions cut 3 bases from V and 1 base from J, with 9 bases between. The CDR3 runs to 14 residues. CDR3 sequence (DNA): TGTGCCAGCAGCCATAAGGGTACCCAAGAGACCCAGTACTTC. Its protein product is CASSHKGTQETQYF.

The chain combines TRBV3-1 with TRBJ1-5; D unresolved. Trimming removed 3 bases at V and 6 bases at J, with 9 bases between. The CDR3 is 13 amino acids. Germline-derived CDR1 and CDR2 are LGHDT and YNNKEL (reference sequence). CDR3 loop: CASSHILGQPQHF. The CDR3 DNA reads as TGTGCCAGCAGCCATATTCTAGGTCAGCCCCAGCATTTT.

This clonotype came up once. This rearrangement joins TRBV20-1 to TRBJ2-3; 14 bases fit TRBD2. After removal of 2 bases from V and 3 bases from J, the junction contained 10 bases not matched to a gene. This CDR3 has 18 amino acids. Germline CDR1 is DFQATT and CDR2 is SNEGSKA (reference sequence). The CDR3 loop reads CSARSTSGGAIWTDTQYF. The CDR3 nucleotides read TGCAGTGCTAGATCGACTAGCGGGGGGGCCATCTGGACAGATACGCAGTATTTT.

The chain combines TRBV20-1 with TRBJ1-2; 7 nucleotides line up with TRBD1. V dropped 2 bases and J dropped 4; count of bases not matched to a gene: 7. CDR3 length equals 14 residues. Germline CDR1 reads DFQATT; CDR2 reads SNEGSKA (reference sequence). This CDR3 reads CSARLQGIGYGYTF. For the CDR3, the DNA is TGCAGTGCTAGATTACAGGGGATCGGCTATGGCTACACCTTC.

The chain links TRBV25-1 to TRBJ2-7, with TRBD1 identical over 9 bases. The V segment lost 0 bases and the J segment 5 bases; nucleotides outside the gene matches: 5. This CDR3 is 15 amino acids long. Per germline, CDR1 MGHDK and CDR2 SYGVNS. CDR3: CASSEYRTGGNEQYF. CDR3 bases: TGTGCCAGCAGTGAATATCGAACAGGGGGCAACGAGCAGTACTTC.

CDR3 in amino acids: CASSFQPYYEQYV. In nucleotides, the CDR3 is TGTGCCAGCAGCTTTCAACCATATTACGAGCAGTACGTC. The chain combines TRBV11-2 with TRBJ2-7; D is undetermined. The V and J ends lost 3 bases and 4 bases respectively, with 10 bases between them. The germline gives CDR1 SGHAT, CDR2 FQNNGV. The CDR3 loop spans 13 amino acids.